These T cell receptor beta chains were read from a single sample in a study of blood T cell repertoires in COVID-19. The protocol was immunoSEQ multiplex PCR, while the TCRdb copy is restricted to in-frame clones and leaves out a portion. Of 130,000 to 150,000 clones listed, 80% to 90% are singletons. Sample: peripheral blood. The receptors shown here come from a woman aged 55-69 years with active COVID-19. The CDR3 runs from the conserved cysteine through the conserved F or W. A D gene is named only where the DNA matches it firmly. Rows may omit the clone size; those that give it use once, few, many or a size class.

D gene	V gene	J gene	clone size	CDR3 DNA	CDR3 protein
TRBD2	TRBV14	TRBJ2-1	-	TGTGCCAGCAGCCTGGGCCTAGCGGGAATCAATGAGCAGTTCTTC	CASSLGLAGINEQFF
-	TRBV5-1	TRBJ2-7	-	TGCGCCAGCAGCCAGGGTGCCACCACCGTGGGGGGTGAGCAGTACTTC	CASSQGATTVGGEQYF
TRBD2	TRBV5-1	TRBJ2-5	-	TGCGCCAGCAGCATAGGGACTAGCGGAGGAGAGACCCAGTACTTC	CASSIGTSGGETQYF
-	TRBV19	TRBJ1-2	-	TGTGCCAGTAAGCGGAAAGGGGGCTACACCTTC	CASKRKGGYTF
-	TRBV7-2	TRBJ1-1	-	TGTGCCAGCAGCTTTTCAGTCGGCAGGAGGACGACTGAAGCTTTCTTT	CASSFSVGRRTTEAFF
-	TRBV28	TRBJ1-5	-	TGTGCCAGCAGGACAGCTAATCAGCCCCAGCATTTT	CASRTANQPQHF
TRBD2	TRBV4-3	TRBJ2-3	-	TGCGCCAGCAGCCAAGATAGAGTAGCGGGAGATGCAGATACGCAGTATTTT	CASSQDRVAGDADTQYF
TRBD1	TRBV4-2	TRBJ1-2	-	TGTGCCAGCAGCCAAGATCTAATACAGGGGGAACCTGGCTACACCTTC	CASSQDLIQGEPGYTF
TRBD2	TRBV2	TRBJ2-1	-	TGTGCCAGCAGACTCGAAGGAGCGGGAGGGGGCAATGAGCAGTTCTTC	CASRLEGAGGGNEQFF
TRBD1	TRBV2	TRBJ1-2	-	TGTGCCAGCAGTGATCAGGGGGCAGACTATGGCTACACCTTC	CASSDQGADYGYTF
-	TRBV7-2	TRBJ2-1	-	TGTGCCAGCAGCTTATCAGTCTCCTACAATGAGCAGTTCTTC	CASSLSVSYNEQFF
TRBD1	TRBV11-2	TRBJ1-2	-	TGTGCCAGCAGCTCCGGACAGGTGCAGGGCTACACCTTC	CASSSGQVQGYTF
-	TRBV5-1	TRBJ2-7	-	TGCGCCAACGTCAGGCAGACATACTACGAGCAGTACTTC	CANVRQTYYEQYF
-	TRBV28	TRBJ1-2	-	TGTGCCAGCAGCCGCCAGGGGACAAACTATGGCTACACCTTC	CASSRQGTNYGYTF
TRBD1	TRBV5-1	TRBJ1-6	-	TGCGCCAGCAGCATGGACAGGGGAAGGGGTTCACCCCTCCACTTT	CASSMDRGRGSPLHF
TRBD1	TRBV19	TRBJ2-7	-	TGTGCCAGTAGTATCAGGTCGACAGGGTTTGGCTACGAGCAGTACTTC	CASSIRSTGFGYEQYF
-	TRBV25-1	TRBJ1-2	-	TGTGCCAGCAGTGATAAGTATAGCGTGGGCTACACCTTC	CASSDKYSVGYTF
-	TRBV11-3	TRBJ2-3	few	TGTGCCAGCAGCTTCTCTGGGGGTAGCGGCCTCACAGATACGCAGTATTTT	CASSFSGGSGLTDTQYF